This note documents a single T cell receptor beta chain sequence. The record originates from a study of T cell changes during pregnancy in multiple sclerosis. Per the germline V gene, CDR1 is ENHRY and CDR2 is SYGVKD. The V and J ends lost 5 bases and 5 bases, in that order; junction bases with no gene match: 5. CDR3 length equals 14 residues. Data came from immunoSEQ multiplex PCR; TCRdb stores just in-frame clones and leaves some out. The sample records about 75,000 clones, around 90% being singletons. The rearrangement links TRBV10-3 to TRBJ1-5; 8 nucleotides align to TRBD1. Sequences were derived from peripheral blood, sampled in the first trimester of pregnancy. The receptor's source is a female donor in good health, enrolled as a control in a pregnancy study. CDR3 residues: CAISLTGVDQPQHF. CDR3 nucleotide sequence: TGTGCCATCAGTCTGACAGGGGTCGATCAGCCCCAGCATTTT.